There are a few counts of the clone carrying this TCR beta chain. Its antigen remains unknown. These data belong to a study of regulatory T cells in long-lasting Graves disease. V lost 5 bases and J 3 bases, leaving 8 bases between the germline ends. Looked up from germline, CDR1 is LNHDA and CDR2 is SQIVND (reference sequence). This CDR3 is built from 13 residues. The time point denotes: persistent/refractory GD, antithyroid drugs over 5 years with positive TRAb. PBMCs were the source of the RNA used for TCR sequencing. Each of the patients was recruited from an endocrinology department situated in Xi'an, China. According to the study, TCR beta libraries were built with iRepertoire HTBI primers and CDR3-region Arm-PCR. From the multiplex PCR reads, TCRdb called clonotypes with MiXCR, one entry per CDR3 protein. The table has a few hundred thousand distinct CDR3 sequences, around 23% seen once. Study-wide points: Lower TCR diversity was seen in persistent Graves' patients than in newly diagnosed ones. Among samples with persistent disease, TRBV28, TRBJ1-2 and TRBJ2-5 were favored.

Sample: peripheral blood mononuclear cells (PBMCs), taken when the disease was refractory, from a patient treated with antithyroid drugs. The chain links TRBV19 to TRBJ1-5; no definite D call. This TCR was sampled from a female donor with Graves disease. CDR3: CASSVVLNQPQHF. CDR3 in DNA: TGTGCCAGTAGTGTGGTACTCAATCAGCCCCAGCATTTT.